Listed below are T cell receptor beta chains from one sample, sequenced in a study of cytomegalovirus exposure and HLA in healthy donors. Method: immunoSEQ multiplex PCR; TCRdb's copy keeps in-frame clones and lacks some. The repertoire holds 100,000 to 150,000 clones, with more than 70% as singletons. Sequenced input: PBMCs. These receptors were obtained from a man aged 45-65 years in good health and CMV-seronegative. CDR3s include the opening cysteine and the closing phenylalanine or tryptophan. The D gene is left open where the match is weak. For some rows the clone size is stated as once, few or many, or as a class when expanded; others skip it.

CDR3aa: CAWSGTSNTGELFF; CDR3nt: TGTGCCTGGAGCGGGACATCGAACACCGGGGAGCTGTTTTTT; abundance: -; v_gene: TRBV30; j_gene: TRBJ2-2; len: 14; d_gene: -
CDR3aa: CASSPPSDHEQYF; CDR3nt: TGCGCCAGCAGCCCCCCTAGCGACCACGAGCAGTACTTC; abundance: -; v_gene: TRBV5-1; j_gene: TRBJ2-7; len: 13; d_gene: -
CDR3aa: CASSWNVQGVSSYEQYF; CDR3nt: TGCGCCAGCAGCTGGAACGTACAGGGGGTCAGCTCCTACGAGCAGTATTTC; abundance: -; v_gene: TRBV5-1; j_gene: TRBJ2-7; len: 17; d_gene: TRBD1
CDR3aa: CASSISSSQPQHF; CDR3nt: TGTGCCAGTAGTATTAGCAGTTCTCAGCCCCAGCATTTT; abundance: few; v_gene: TRBV19; j_gene: TRBJ1-5; len: 13; d_gene: -
CDR3aa: CASSQEQGRGINTEAFF; CDR3nt: TGTGCCAGCAGCCAAGAGCAGGGCAGGGGGATAAACACTGAAGCTTTCTTT; abundance: -; v_gene: TRBV7-9; j_gene: TRBJ1-1; len: 17; d_gene: TRBD1
CDR3aa: CASSHVGGAQYF; CDR3nt: TGTGCCAGCAGCCACGTTGGGGGGGCCCAGTACTTC; abundance: -; v_gene: TRBV7-2; j_gene: TRBJ2-5; len: 12; d_gene: TRBD2
CDR3aa: CASSIGGHNSYEQYF; CDR3nt: TGTGCCAGTAGTATCGGAGGCCATAACTCCTACGAGCAGTACTTC; abundance: -; v_gene: TRBV19; j_gene: TRBJ2-7; len: 15; d_gene: -
CDR3aa: CASSGPGQGATGAFF; CDR3nt: TGTGCCAGCAGCGGACCCGGACAGGGGGCGACTGGGGCTTTCTTT; abundance: -; v_gene: TRBV9; j_gene: TRBJ1-1; len: 15; d_gene: TRBD1
CDR3aa: CASSLDQGWTEAFF; CDR3nt: TGCGCCAGCAGCTTGGACCAGGGTTGGACTGAAGCTTTCTTT; abundance: -; v_gene: TRBV5-1; j_gene: TRBJ1-1; len: 14; d_gene: -
CDR3aa: CASSDNQRNTDTQYF; CDR3nt: TGCGCCAGCAGTGATAACCAGCGGAACACAGATACGCAGTATTTT; abundance: -; v_gene: TRBV10-1; j_gene: TRBJ2-3; len: 15; d_gene: -
CDR3aa: CASSSGTGINQPQHF; CDR3nt: TGTGCCAGCAGCTCAGGGACAGGGATAAATCAGCCCCAGCATTTT; abundance: -; v_gene: TRBV7-4; j_gene: TRBJ1-5; len: 15; d_gene: TRBD1
CDR3aa: CASRGGDSYGYTF; CDR3nt: TGTGCCAGCAGGGGGGGAGATTCCTATGGCTACACCTTC; abundance: -; v_gene: TRBV7-9; j_gene: TRBJ1-2; len: 13; d_gene: -
CDR3aa: CARSLGQGGTYSPLHF; CDR3nt: TGTGCCCGCAGCTTAGGGCAGGGGGGAACATATTCTCCCCTCCACTTT; abundance: -; v_gene: TRBV7-8; j_gene: TRBJ1-6; len: 16; d_gene: TRBD1
CDR3aa: CASSRELGQGNGYTF; CDR3nt: TGTGCCAGCAGCCGCGAGTTAGGACAGGGGAATGGCTACACCTTC; abundance: -; v_gene: TRBV7-8; j_gene: TRBJ1-2; len: 15; d_gene: TRBD1
CDR3aa: CASSISPTGGPAGELFF; CDR3nt: TGTGCCAGTAGTATTTCCCCGACAGGTGGTCCTGCCGGGGAGCTGTTTTTT; abundance: -; v_gene: TRBV19; j_gene: TRBJ2-2; len: 17; d_gene: -
CDR3aa: CAWNAGTVLSGANVLTF; CDR3nt: TGTGCCTGGAATGCGGGGACCGTACTCTCTGGGGCCAACGTCCTGACTTTC; abundance: -; v_gene: TRBV30; j_gene: TRBJ2-6; len: 17; d_gene: -
CDR3aa: CASSFQRQGSIQYF; CDR3nt: TGTGCCAGCAGTTTCCAACGACAGGGTAGCATTCAGTACTTC; abundance: -; v_gene: TRBV28; j_gene: TRBJ2-4; len: 14; d_gene: TRBD1
CDR3aa: CASSYSGPQGTDTQYF; CDR3nt: TGTGCCAGCAGTTACTCAGGCCCCCAGGGCACAGATACGCAGTATTTT; abundance: -; v_gene: TRBV6-6; j_gene: TRBJ2-3; len: 16; d_gene: -
CDR3aa: CSTWGLARLQETQYF; CDR3nt: TGCAGCACATGGGGCCTAGCGCGACTCCAAGAGACCCAGTACTTC; abundance: -; v_gene: TRBV29-1; j_gene: TRBJ2-5; len: 15; d_gene: -
CDR3aa: CASSDRQMNTEAFF; CDR3nt: TGTGCCAGCAGTGATCGACAGATGAACACTGAAGCTTTCTTT; abundance: -; v_gene: TRBV25-1; j_gene: TRBJ1-1; len: 14; d_gene: -
CDR3aa: CASSQEGLAETYNEQFF; CDR3nt: TGTGCCAGCAGCCAAGAAGGACTAGCGGAGACCTACAATGAGCAGTTCTTC; abundance: -; v_gene: TRBV4-2; j_gene: TRBJ2-1; len: 17; d_gene: TRBD2
CDR3aa: CASSSMTSGETQYF; CDR3nt: TGTGCCAGCAGTTCGATGACTAGCGGAGAGACCCAGTACTTC; abundance: -; v_gene: TRBV27; j_gene: TRBJ2-5; len: 14; d_gene: TRBD2
CDR3aa: CASSDTGRPNNEQFF; CDR3nt: TGTGCCAGCAGTGATACAGGGCGCCCCAACAATGAGCAGTTCTTC; abundance: -; v_gene: TRBV25-1; j_gene: TRBJ2-1; len: 15; d_gene: -
CDR3aa: CASSLGQGALREQYF; CDR3nt: TGTGCCAGCAGCTTAGGACAGGGAGCACTTCGGGAGCAGTACTTC; abundance: -; v_gene: TRBV5-4; j_gene: TRBJ2-7; len: 15; d_gene: TRBD1
CDR3aa: CAISGGDVGEKLLF; CDR3nt: TGTGCCATCAGTGGGGGGGACGTCGGAGAAAAACTGCTTTTT; abundance: -; v_gene: TRBV10-3; j_gene: TRBJ1-4; len: 14; d_gene: -
CDR3aa: CVSKVGGGGQETQYF; CDR3nt: TGCGTCAGCAAAGTTGGGGGAGGGGGACAAGAGACCCAGTACTTC; abundance: -; v_gene: TRBV5-1; j_gene: TRBJ2-5; len: 15; d_gene: -
CDR3aa: CSVRRTSGSYNEQFF; CDR3nt: TGCAGCGTTAGAAGGACTAGCGGCTCCTACAATGAGCAGTTCTTC; abundance: few; v_gene: TRBV29-1; j_gene: TRBJ2-1; len: 15; d_gene: TRBD2
CDR3aa: CASSARRGRGEQYF; CDR3nt: TGTGCCAGCAGCGCTAGGAGGGGGCGCGGCGAGCAGTACTTC; abundance: few; v_gene: TRBV9; j_gene: TRBJ2-7; len: 14; d_gene: -